What follows is one T cell receptor beta chain and its context. Constant-segment primers were used for 5'RACE, and the resulting TCR alpha and TCR beta cDNA libraries carried sample barcodes and UMIs. From the 5' RACE reads, TCRdb called clonotypes with MiXCR, one entry per CDR3 protein. The table has approximately 390,000 distinct CDR3 sequences, about a sixth seen once; the top ten hold around a fifth. The data were obtained in a study of T-cell memory formation after mild COVID-19. Study context: The TCR clusters were mostly specific to one donor.

The CDR3 covers 19 residues. V was pared by 5 bases and J by 0 bases, with 15 bases of the junction left unmatched. Germline CDR1 SGHDT, CDR2 YYEEEE. Sequenced sample: PBMCs or a T cell subset sorted from them (not recorded which). The rearrangement joins TRBV5-6 to TRBJ1-4, with TRBD1 matching 8 bases. This receptor was obtained from a man younger than 35 who had mild COVID-19 (a few samples of this study predate the infection). Cell type and time point are not known. The CDR3: CASSNATGDPPPTNEKLFF. The CDR3 DNA follows: TGTGCCAGCAGTAATGCGACAGGGGACCCCCCACCAACTAATGAAAAACTGTTTTTT.